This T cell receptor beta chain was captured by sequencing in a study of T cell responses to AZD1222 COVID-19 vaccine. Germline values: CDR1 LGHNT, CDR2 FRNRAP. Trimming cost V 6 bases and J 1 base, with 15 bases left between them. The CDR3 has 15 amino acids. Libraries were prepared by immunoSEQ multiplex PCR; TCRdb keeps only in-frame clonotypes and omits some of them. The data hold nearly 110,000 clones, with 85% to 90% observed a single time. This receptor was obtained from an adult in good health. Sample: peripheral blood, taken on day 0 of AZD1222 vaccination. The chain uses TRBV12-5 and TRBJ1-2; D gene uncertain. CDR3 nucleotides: TGTGCTAGTGGCCCGGAAGGGTTTGGTAACTATGGCTACACCTTC. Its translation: CASGPEGFGNYGYTF.